The 13 T cell receptor beta chains in this list originate from one sample, sequenced in a study of blood T cell repertoires in COVID-19. Assay: immunoSEQ multiplex PCR; the TCRdb copy retains only in-frame clones and omits some. The data hold about 350,000 clones, with approximately 87% observed a single time. The sample comprised PBMCs or T cells enriched from blood (not recorded which). These receptors originate from a woman aged 25 to 39 who had recovered from COVID-19.

The genes are TRBV24-1 and TRBJ1-5; maybe TRBD1 (5 bases). Trimming cost V 9 bases and J 4 bases, with 9 bases left between them. The CDR3 totals 12 residues. CDR1 is KGHDR and CDR2 is SFDVKD in the germline V gene. The CDR3 DNA follows: TGTGCCACCGAGGGGAGGAATCAGCCCCAGCATTTT. Encoded protein: CATEGRNQPQHF.

This rearrangement joins TRBV5-6 to TRBJ1-3; no definite D call. The ends were cut back, 3 bases at V and 2 bases at J, with 9 bases in the middle. CDR1 and CDR2 from the germline V gene are SGHDT and YYEEEE. This CDR3 region has 14 residues. CDR3 coding DNA: TGTGCCAGCAGCTACTTTAGTACTGGAAACACCATATATTTT. This encodes CASSYFSTGNTIYF.

V usage is TRBV27 and J usage is TRBJ2-1; D perhaps matches TRBD2 (6 bases). The CDR3 is 16 amino acids. V dropped 5 bases and J dropped 10 bases, with 24 bases sitting between them. Germline V gene lookup returns CDR1 MNHEY and CDR2 SMNVEV (reference sequence). As DNA, the CDR3 is TGTGCCAGCAGTGACCCCCCTGGCTGGGGGGAAGTGGAGCAGTTCTTC. It yields the protein CASSDPPGWGEVEQFF.

V and J are TRBV2 and TRBJ1-5; 8 bases are a match to TRBD1. CDR1 is SNHLY, CDR2 FYNNEI, per germline. The CDR3 is made up of 14 amino acids. V shed 6 bases, J shed 1 base, and the junction held 2 bases outside the gene matches. The CDR3 sequence is CASSRTGSNQPQHF. In DNA, the CDR3 is TGTGCCAGCAGCAGGACAGGGAGCAATCAGCCCCAGCATTTT. Filled out from reference TRBV2 and TRBJ1-5, the complete variable domain reads EPEVTQTPSHQVTQMGQEVILRCVPISNHLYFYWYRQILGQKVEFLVSFYNNEISEKSEIFDDQFSVERPDGSNFTLKIRSTKLEDSAMYFCASSRTGSNQPQHFGDGTRLSIL.

In this sample, this clone turned up once. The gene calls are TRBV19 and TRBJ1-2; a weak D match, TRBD1 (5 bases). Germline V gives CDR1 LNHDA, CDR2 SQIVND (reference sequence). The ends were cut back, 5 bases at V and 6 bases at J, with 13 bases in the middle. This CDR3 has 13 amino acids. CDR3 amino acids: CASSSAGRDGYTF. The CDR3 bases are TGTGCCAGTAGTTCGGCAGGGCGAGATGGCTACACCTTC.

The V gene is TRBV5-1, the J gene TRBJ2-5, with TRBD2 as a possible D gene (5 bases). Looked up from germline, CDR1 is SGHRS and CDR2 is YFSETQ. The CDR3 sequence is 15 residues long. V was shortened by 1 base and J by 2 bases, with 12 bases between the two germline ends. CDR3 loop: CASSLRASGQETQYF. The CDR3 DNA is TGCGCCAGCAGCTTGAGGGCTTCGGGACAAGAGACCCAGTACTTC. Supplemented by reference TRBV5-1 and TRBJ2-5, the full variable domain reads KAGVTQTPRYLIKTRGQQVTLSCSPISGHRSVSWYQQTPGQGLQFLFEYFSETQRNKGNFPGRFSGRQFSNSRSEMNVSTLELGDSALYLCASSLRASGQETQYFGPGTRLLVL.

This chain connects TRBV10-3 to TRBJ2-5; no clear D gene. In germline, CDR1 is ENHRY, CDR2 SYGVKD. Between the trimmed V and J ends, which lost 4 bases and 2 bases, there was a span of 8 bases. This CDR3 has 13 amino acids. CDR3 in DNA: TGTGCCATCAGTGTCAACAGTCAAGAGACCCAGTACTTC. Its protein product is CAISVNSQETQYF.

Note on this clone: The sample carries other DNA sequences with the same CDR3. The rearrangement links TRBV11-2 to TRBJ1-1; D possibly corresponds to TRBD1 (5 bases). The CDR3 is 13 residues long. The V and J ends lost 0 bases and 3 bases respectively, with 5 bases between them. Germline CDR1 reads SGHAT; CDR2 reads FQNNGV. This CDR3 is CASSLDRDTEAFF. The DNA of the CDR3 is TGTGCCAGCAGCTTAGACAGGGACACTGAAGCTTTCTTT.

The V call is TRBV29-1, the J call TRBJ1-1; D call uncertain. The CDR3 extends over 10 amino acids. V was shortened by 4 bases and J by 11 bases, with 11 bases between the two germline ends. Germline V gene data show CDR1 as SQVTM and CDR2 as ANQGSEA. CDR3 sequence: CSVVWSRAFF. The DNA for the CDR3 is TGCAGCGTTGTCTGGTCTCGGGCTTTCTTT.

This rearrangement joins TRBV10-3 to TRBJ1-1; 9 bases agree with TRBD1. Trimming took 2 bases from V and 5 from J; bases not matched to a gene: 18. Per germline, CDR1 ENHRY and CDR2 SYGVKD. This CDR3 region has 19 residues. DNA of the CDR3: TGTGCCATCAGTGAGATAAGCCCTCGACAGGGGGGGCCTGGAACTGAAGCTTTCTTT. Translation: CAISEISPRQGGPGTEAFF.

The chain employs TRBV7-9 and TRBJ1-4; unclear D gene. Trimming removed 8 bases from V and 4 bases from J, with 11 bases in between. The CDR3 is 13 residues long. Germline V gene data show CDR1 as SEHNR and CDR2 as FQNEAQ (reference sequence). This chain's CDR3 is CASQRAGNEKLFF. The CDR3 nucleotides read TGTGCCAGCCAGAGGGCCGGTAATGAAAAACTGTTTTTT.

The chain is built from TRBV3-1 (or the pseudogene TRBV3-2) and TRBJ2-7, with TRBD2 as a possible D gene (5 bases). V was cut by 3 bases and J by 7 bases, with 22 bases left in between. The germline CDR1 and CDR2 sequences are LGHDT and YNNKEL (reference sequence). This CDR3 is built from 16 residues. The DNA of the CDR3 is TGTGCCAGCAGCCACCTTCACGGCGGAGGTCGAAGAGAGCAGTACTTC. Translation: CASSHLHGGGRREQYF.

The chain carries TRBV4-1 and TRBJ1-2, with D uncertain. Germline V gives CDR1 MGHRA, CDR2 YSYEKL. This CDR3 has 14 amino acids. V was pared by 5 bases and J by 3 bases, with 13 bases between. Written as DNA, the CDR3 is TGCGCCAGCAGCAAGACACAGTCTTACTATGGCTACACCTTC. Its protein is CASSKTQSYYGYTF.